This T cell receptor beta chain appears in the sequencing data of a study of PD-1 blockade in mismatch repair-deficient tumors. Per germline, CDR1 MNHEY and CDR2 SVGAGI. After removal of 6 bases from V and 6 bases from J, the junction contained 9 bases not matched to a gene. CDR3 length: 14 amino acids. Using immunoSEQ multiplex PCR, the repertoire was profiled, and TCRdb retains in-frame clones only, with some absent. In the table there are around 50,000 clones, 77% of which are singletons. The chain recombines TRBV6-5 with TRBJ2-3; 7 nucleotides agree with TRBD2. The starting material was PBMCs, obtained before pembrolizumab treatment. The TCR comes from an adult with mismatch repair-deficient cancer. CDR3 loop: CASRNGWGGDTQYF. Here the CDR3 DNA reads TGTGCCAGCAGAAACGGATGGGGGGGGGATACGCAGTATTTT.